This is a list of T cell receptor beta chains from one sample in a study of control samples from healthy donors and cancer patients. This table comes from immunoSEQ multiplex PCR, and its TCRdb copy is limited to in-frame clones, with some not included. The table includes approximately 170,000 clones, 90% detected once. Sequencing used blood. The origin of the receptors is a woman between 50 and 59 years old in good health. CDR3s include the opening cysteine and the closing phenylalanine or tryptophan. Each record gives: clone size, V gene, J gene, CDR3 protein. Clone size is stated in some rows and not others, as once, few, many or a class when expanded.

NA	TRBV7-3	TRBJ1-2	CASSLNPKTGGGYTF
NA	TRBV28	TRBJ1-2	CASSFSLTAYGYTF
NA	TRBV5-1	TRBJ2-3	CASSGGFTDTQYF
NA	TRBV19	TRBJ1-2	CASSTLTGTDYTF
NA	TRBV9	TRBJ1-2	CASSVGVGPFYGYTF
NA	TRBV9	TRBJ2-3	CASSVVSSSTDTQYF
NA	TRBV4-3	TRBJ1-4	CASSQGKTGGEKLFF
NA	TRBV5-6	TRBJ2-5	CASSDGGLQETQYF
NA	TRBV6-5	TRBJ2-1	CASSYTAPPYNEQFF
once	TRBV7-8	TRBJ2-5	CASSLGLAGGQETQYF
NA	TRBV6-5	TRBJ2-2	CASSYSPGQTTGELFF
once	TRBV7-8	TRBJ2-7	CASSLLSLPHYEQYF
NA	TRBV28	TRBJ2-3	CASRDYRDTDTQYF
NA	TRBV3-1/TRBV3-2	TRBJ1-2	CASSQEGGPLNYGYTF
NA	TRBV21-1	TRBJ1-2	CASSKGKGSPWNGYTF
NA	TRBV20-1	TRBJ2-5	CSASSVLFQETQYF
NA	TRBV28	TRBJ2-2	CASSFAGSNTGELFF
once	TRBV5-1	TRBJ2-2	CASSLEWASGELFF
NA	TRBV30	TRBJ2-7	CAWSGTGVPYEQYF
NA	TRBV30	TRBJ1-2	CAWSTQVPGGGYTF
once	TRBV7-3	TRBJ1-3	CASSLDGAGGNTIYF
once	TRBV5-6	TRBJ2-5	CATSQGAETQYF
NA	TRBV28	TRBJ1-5	CASLVGGGASNQPQHF
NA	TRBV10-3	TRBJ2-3	CAIRTGDRDTDTQYF
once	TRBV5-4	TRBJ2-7	CASSTGATGVNTAREQYF
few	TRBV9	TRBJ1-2	CASSVDKTAGGYTF
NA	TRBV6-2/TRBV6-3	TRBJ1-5	CASSYHGTGGNQPQHF
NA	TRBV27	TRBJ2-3	CASSFSWGGGGTSTDTQYF
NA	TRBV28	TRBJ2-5	CASSFMLSASGRQTQYF
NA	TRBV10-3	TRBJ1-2	CAISESSSGGAGGYTF
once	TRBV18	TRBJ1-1	CASSPSTGTVEAFF
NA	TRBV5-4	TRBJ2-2	CASSLMGSGELFF
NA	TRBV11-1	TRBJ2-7	CASSSTGYEQYF
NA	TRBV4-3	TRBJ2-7	CASSPGRNSDEQYF
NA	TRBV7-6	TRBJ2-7	CASSPTVGTGSNEQYF
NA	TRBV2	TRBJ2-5	CAIPDRGRETQYF
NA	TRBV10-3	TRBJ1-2	CAISATGLDYGYTF